This T cell receptor (beta chain) was documented in a study of blood T cell repertoires in COVID-19. Study-level information: From the United States, Italy and Spain came samples of acute and convalescent COVID-19. From T cells, B-cell-depleted T cells, or PBMCs came the material, which was cDNA or gDNA.

In the original workflow: Cell counts per sample came from amplifying reference gene primers. The table came from immunoSEQ multiplex PCR; TCRdb's copy has only in-frame clones and leaves some out. V and J calls and clone size are given by that table; D and trimming were obtained from the DNA. The data contain about 170,000 clones, around 83% of them singletons. The sequence was collected from a woman aged 65 to 85 who had recovered from COVID-19. The specimen sequenced was peripheral blood.

CDR3 in DNA: TGTGCCAGCAGCGAGGGCCAGGGACTAGCGGGTTACGAGCAGTACTTC. Its protein product is CASSEGQGLAGYEQYF. This chain links TRBV9 with TRBJ2-7, with 12 bases lining up with TRBD2. Germline V gives CDR1 SGDLS, CDR2 YYNGEE. The CDR3 loop spans 16 amino acids. Losses at the gene ends were 3 bases for V and 4 bases for J; bases not matched to a gene: 8.